Below, 9 T cell receptor beta chains from the same sample are listed, as sequenced in a study of human T cells and chemical hapten exposure. The time point was: pre-sensitization, week 0. Regarding treatment: therapeutic diphenylcyclopropenone sensitization with weekly scalp DPC. TCRdb used MiXCR to reprocess the RACE reads, holding one entry per CDR3 protein. Of approximately 370,000 distinct CDR3 sequences in the sample, about 5.4% were seen once. This material consisted of whole blood, taken in connection with sensitization to the hapten diphenylcyclopropenone (DPC). All receptors come from a woman in her late teens or twenties with alopecia areata. Some clones in this sample may be carry-over from other donors' samples.

This clonotype has only a few counts. The chain couples TRBV28 to TRBJ1-4; 12 bases map to TRBD1. Germline loops: CDR1 MDHEN, CDR2 SYDVKM. The ends lost 6 bases at V and 2 bases at J; junction bases unmatched: 10. The CDR3 contains 18 residues. The CDR3 loop is CASRTLPGQGATNEKLFF. CDR3 DNA sequence: TGTGCCAGCAGGACTCTGCCGGGACAGGGGGCGACTAATGAAAAACTGTTTTTT.

This clonotype was observed at least ten times. V usage is TRBV5-1 and J usage is TRBJ2-2; 8 nucleotides match TRBD1. This CDR3 has 13 residues. After removal of 4 bases from V and 8 bases from J, the junction contained 4 bases not matched to a gene. Germline V gene sequence: CDR1 SGHRS, CDR2 YFSETQ. CDR3 amino acids: CASSLDRAGELFF. The DNA for the CDR3 is TGCGCCAGCAGCCTGGACAGGGCGGGGGAGCTGTTTTTT.

This clonotype has at least ten counts. The chain recombines TRBV12-3 or TRBV12-4 with TRBJ1-5; D call uncertain. CDR3 length: 14 residues. V was shortened by 5 bases and J by 0 bases, with 8 bases between the two germline ends. The CDR3 DNA reads as TGTGCCAGCAGTCCTATTTATAGCAATCAGCCCCAGCATTTT. This translates into CASSPIYSNQPQHF.

The CDR3, as DNA: TGCAGCGTTGATAAGGGCGGGAGTAGGACTGAAGCTTTCTTT. It is translated as CSVDKGGSRTEAFF. This chain uses TRBV29-1 with TRBJ1-1, with D hard to call. This CDR3 comprises 14 residues. With 3 bases removed from V and 5 bases from J, the gap between germline ends came to 16 bases. Per germline, CDR1 SQVTM and CDR2 ANQGSEA.

This clonotype has just a few counts. The rearrangement joins TRBV5-1 to TRBJ1-6; D is uncertain. Trimming removed 4 bases at V and 11 bases at J, with 10 bases between. The CDR3 spans 12 residues. The germline V gene encodes CDR1 SGHRS and CDR2 YFSETQ. As DNA, the CDR3 is TGCGCCAGCAGCGTAGACATCACACCCCTCCACTTT. It is translated as CASSVDITPLHF.

This clonotype was seen many times. The chain recombines TRBV6-2 or TRBV6-3 with TRBJ2-3, with D possibly matching TRBD2 (6 bases). CDR1 MNHEY and CDR2 SVGEGT come from the germline V gene. The CDR3 contains 15 residues. The germline V and J ends were trimmed by 4 bases and 0 bases, with 11 bases remaining between them. The CDR3 reads CASSFGTHSTDTQYF. The CDR3 region has the DNA TGTGCCAGCAGTTTCGGGACTCATAGCACAGATACGCAGTATTTT.

The J gene is TRBJ1-5, the V gene TRBV4-2; the match to TRBD1 covers 7 bases. The CDR3 contains 15 residues. V lost 3 bases, J lost 3 bases, and 5 bases stayed unmatched. From germline, CDR1 is LGHNA and CDR2 YNFKEQ. CDR3 residues: CASSQGQRINQPQHF. CDR3 DNA: TGTGCCAGCAGCCAGGGACAGCGCATCAATCAGCCCCAGCATTTT.

This clonotype has a count of ten or more. The J gene is TRBJ2-5, the V gene TRBV7-2; no clear D. This CDR3 contains 15 residues. Trimming cost V 2 bases and J 5 bases, with 15 bases left between them. Germline lookup yields CDR1 SGHTA and CDR2 FQGNSA. The CDR3 nucleotides read TGTGCCAGCAGCTTACGATTATCTAGTCCGGAGACCCAGTACTTC. It yields the protein CASSLRLSSPETQYF.

This clonotype was seen many times. The chain carries TRBV6-5 and TRBJ2-7; D may be TRBD1 (6 bases). Per germline, CDR1 MNHEY and CDR2 SVGAGI. This CDR3 is built from 14 residues. V was clipped by 7 bases and J by 2 bases, with 15 bases between them. CDR3 loop: CASKKGENPYEQYF. CDR3 nucleotides: TGTGCCAGCAAAAAGGGGGAGAACCCCTACGAGCAGTACTTC.